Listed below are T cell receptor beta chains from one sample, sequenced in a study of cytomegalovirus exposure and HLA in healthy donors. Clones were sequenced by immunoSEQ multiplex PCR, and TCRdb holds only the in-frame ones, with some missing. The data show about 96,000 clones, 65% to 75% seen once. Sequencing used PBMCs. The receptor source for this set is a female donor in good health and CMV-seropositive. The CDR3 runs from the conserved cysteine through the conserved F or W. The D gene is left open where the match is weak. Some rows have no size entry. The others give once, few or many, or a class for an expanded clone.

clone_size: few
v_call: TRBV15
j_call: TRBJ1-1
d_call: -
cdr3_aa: CATSRPNRNTEAFF
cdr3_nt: TGTGCCACCAGCAGGCCAAACAGGAACACTGAAGCTTTCTTT

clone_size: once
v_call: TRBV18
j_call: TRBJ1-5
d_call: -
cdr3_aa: CASSPRGGINQPQHF
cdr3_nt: TGTGCCAGCTCACCGCGGGGGGGGATAAATCAGCCCCAGCATTTT

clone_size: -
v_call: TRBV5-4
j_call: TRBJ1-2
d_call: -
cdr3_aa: CASSPGRGNYGYTF
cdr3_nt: TGTGCCAGCAGCCCGGGTCGCGGGAACTATGGCTACACCTTC

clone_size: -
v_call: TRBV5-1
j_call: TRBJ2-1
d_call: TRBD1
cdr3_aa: CASSQWTGDEQFF
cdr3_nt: TGCGCCAGCAGCCAATGGACAGGGGATGAGCAGTTCTTC

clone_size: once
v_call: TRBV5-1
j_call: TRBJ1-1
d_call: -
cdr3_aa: CASSLLTLLNTEAFF
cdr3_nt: TGCGCCAGCAGCCTGTTGACACTTCTTAACACTGAAGCTTTCTTT

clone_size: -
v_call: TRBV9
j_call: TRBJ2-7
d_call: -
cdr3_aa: CASSVDGGSSYEQYF
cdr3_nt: TGTGCCAGCAGCGTAGATGGGGGGAGCTCCTACGAGCAGTACTTC

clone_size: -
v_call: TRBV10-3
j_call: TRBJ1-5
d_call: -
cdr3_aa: CAISGEVGEYGNQPQHF
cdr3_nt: TGTGCCATCAGTGGGGAGGTGGGTGAGTACGGCAATCAGCCCCAGCATTTT

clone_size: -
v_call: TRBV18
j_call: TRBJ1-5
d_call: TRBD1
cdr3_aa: CASSPQIGTGRNQPQHF
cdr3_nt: TGTGCCAGCTCACCACAAATCGGGACAGGGCGCAATCAGCCCCAGCATTTT

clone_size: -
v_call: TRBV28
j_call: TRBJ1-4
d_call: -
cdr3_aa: CASSLPHEKLFF
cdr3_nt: TGTGCCAGCAGCCTACCCCATGAAAAACTGTTTTTT

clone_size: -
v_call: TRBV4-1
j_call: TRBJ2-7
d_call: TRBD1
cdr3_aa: CASSQHPVGTGREGYEQYF
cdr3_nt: TGCGCCAGCAGCCAGCATCCTGTGGGGACAGGAAGAGAGGGATACGAGCAGTACTTC

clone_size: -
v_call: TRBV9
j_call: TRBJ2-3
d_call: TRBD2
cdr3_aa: CASSQRLAGVPDTQYF
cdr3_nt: TGTGCCAGCAGCCAAAGACTAGCGGGAGTTCCAGATACGCAGTATTTT

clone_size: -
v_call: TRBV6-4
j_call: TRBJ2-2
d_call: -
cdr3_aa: CASSDSMTGELFF
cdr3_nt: TGTGCCAGCAGTGACTCTATGACCGGGGAGCTGTTTTTT

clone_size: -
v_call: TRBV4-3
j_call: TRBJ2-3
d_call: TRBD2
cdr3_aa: CASSQRTSGVSDTQYF
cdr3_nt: TGCGCCAGCAGCCAGAGGACTAGCGGGGTCTCAGATACGCAGTATTTT

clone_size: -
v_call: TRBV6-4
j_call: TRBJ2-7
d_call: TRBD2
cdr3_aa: CASSATAGALSEQYF
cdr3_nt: TGTGCCAGCAGTGCCACAGCGGGAGCGTTGAGCGAGCAGTACTTC

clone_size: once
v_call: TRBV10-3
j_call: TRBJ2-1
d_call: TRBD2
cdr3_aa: CAISLTSGRESEQFF
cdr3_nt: TGTGCCATCAGCCTGACTAGCGGGAGGGAGAGTGAGCAGTTCTTC

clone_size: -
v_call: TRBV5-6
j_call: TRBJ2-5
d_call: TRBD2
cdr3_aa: CASSFLAGEETQYF
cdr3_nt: TGTGCCAGCAGCTTTTTAGCGGGGGAAGAGACCCAGTACTTC

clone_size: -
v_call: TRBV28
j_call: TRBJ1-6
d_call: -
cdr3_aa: CASSLPSSYNSPLHF
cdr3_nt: TGTGCCAGCAGTTTACCTAGCTCCTATAATTCACCCCTCCACTTT

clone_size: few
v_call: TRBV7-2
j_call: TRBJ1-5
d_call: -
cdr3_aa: CASSWGRDSNQPQHF
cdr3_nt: TGTGCCAGCAGCTGGGGCAGGGATAGCAATCAGCCCCAGCATTTT

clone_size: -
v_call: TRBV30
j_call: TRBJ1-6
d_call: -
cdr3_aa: CAWSGNRFNSPLHF
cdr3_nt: TGTGCCTGGAGTGGGAACAGATTTAATTCACCCCTCCACTTT

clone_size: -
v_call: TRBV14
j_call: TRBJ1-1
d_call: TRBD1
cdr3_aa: CASSLRQGAPNTEAFF
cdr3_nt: TGTGCCAGCAGCCTGAGACAGGGGGCCCCGAACACTGAAGCTTTCTTT

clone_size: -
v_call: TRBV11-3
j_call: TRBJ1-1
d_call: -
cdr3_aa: CASSSSGTDTPEAFF
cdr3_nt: TGTGCCAGCAGCTCAAGCGGGACGGACACCCCTGAAGCTTTCTTT

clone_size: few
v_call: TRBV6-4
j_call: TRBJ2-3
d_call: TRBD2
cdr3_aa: CASSESGGADDTQYF
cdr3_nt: TGTGCCAGCAGTGAAAGCGGGGGGGCCGACGATACGCAGTATTTT

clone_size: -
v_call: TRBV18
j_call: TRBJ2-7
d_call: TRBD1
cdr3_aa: CASSVGTDYEQYF
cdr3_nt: TGTGCCAGCTCCGTCGGGACAGACTACGAGCAGTACTTC

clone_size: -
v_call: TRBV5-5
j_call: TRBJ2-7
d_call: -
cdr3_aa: CASAPGFSLSEQYF
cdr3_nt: TGTGCCAGCGCACCGGGATTCTCGCTCTCCGAGCAGTACTTC

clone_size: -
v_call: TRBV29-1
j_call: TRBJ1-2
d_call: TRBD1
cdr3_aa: CSVKDREDYGYTF
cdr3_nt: TGCAGCGTCAAGGACAGGGAAGACTATGGCTACACCTTC

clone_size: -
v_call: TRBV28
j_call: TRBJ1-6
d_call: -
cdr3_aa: CASSFRGLSSPLHF
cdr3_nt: TGTGCCAGCAGCTTTCGGGGGTTGAGTTCACCCCTCCACTTT

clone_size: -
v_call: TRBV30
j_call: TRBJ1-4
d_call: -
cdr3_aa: CAWSGFSNEKLFF
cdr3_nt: TGTGCCTGGAGTGGCTTTAGTAATGAAAAACTGTTTTTT

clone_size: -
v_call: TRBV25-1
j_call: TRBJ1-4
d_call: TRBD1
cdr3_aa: CASSEYGGQVYEKLFF
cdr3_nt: TGTGCCAGCAGTGAATATGGAGGACAGGTGTATGAAAAACTGTTTTTT

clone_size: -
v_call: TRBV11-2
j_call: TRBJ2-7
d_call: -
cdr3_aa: CASSLAQYEQYF
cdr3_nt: TGTGCCAGCAGCTTAGCACAGTACGAGCAGTACTTC

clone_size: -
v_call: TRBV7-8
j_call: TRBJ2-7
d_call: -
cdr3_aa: CASSSNRDPYEQYF
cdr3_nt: TGTGCCAGCAGCTCGAACAGGGACCCCTACGAGCAGTACTTC

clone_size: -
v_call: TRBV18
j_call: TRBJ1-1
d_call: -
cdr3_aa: CASSPGKAGNTEAFF
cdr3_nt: TGTGCCAGCTCACCAGGAAAAGCAGGGAACACTGAAGCTTTCTTT

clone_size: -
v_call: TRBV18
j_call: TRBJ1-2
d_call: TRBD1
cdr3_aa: CASSSLQGDGYTF
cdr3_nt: TGTGCCAGCTCATCGCTCCAGGGGGATGGCTACACCTTC

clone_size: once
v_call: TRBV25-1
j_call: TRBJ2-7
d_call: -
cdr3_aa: CATTGTTSYEQYF
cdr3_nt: TGTGCCACCACCGGGACAACTTCCTACGAGCAGTACTTC

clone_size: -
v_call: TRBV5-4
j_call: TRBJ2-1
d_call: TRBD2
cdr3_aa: CASSGIGLAGGPLGYNEQFF
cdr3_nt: TGTGCCAGCAGCGGGATAGGACTAGCGGGAGGGCCTTTGGGGTACAATGAGCAGTTCTTC

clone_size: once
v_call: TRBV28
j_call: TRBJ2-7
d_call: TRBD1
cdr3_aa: CASSFGTGVYEQYF
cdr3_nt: TGTGCCAGCAGTTTTGGCACAGGGGTATACGAGCAGTACTTC

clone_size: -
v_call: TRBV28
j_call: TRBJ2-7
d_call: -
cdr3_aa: CASRVQGSYEQYF
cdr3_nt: TGTGCCAGCAGGGTTCAGGGGTCCTACGAGCAGTACTTC

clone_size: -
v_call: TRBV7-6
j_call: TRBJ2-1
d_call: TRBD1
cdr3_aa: CASSQEDRPYNEQFF
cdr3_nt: TGTGCCAGCAGCCAAGAGGACAGGCCATACAATGAGCAGTTCTTC

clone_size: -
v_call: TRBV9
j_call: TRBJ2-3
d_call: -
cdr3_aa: CASSVASGGTDTQYF
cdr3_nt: TGTGCCAGCAGCGTAGCGTCAGGGGGCACAGATACGCAGTATTTT

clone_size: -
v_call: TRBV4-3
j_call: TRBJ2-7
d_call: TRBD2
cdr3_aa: CASSQGLAGVPYEQYF
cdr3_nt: TGCGCCAGCAGCCAGGGACTAGCGGGAGTTCCCTACGAGCAGTACTTC

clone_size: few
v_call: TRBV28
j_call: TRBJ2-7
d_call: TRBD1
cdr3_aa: CASRSGQGETYEQYF
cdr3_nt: TGTGCCAGCAGATCTGGACAGGGAGAAACCTACGAGCAGTACTTC

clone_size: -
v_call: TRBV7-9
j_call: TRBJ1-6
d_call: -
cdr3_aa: CASSIRRGSYNSPLHF
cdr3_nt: TGTGCCAGCAGCATTCGCAGGGGTTCCTATAATTCACCCCTCCACTTT

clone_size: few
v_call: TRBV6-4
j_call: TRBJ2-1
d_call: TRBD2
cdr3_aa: CATRRTSNDEQFF
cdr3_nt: TGTGCCACCAGGCGGACTAGTAACGATGAGCAGTTCTTC

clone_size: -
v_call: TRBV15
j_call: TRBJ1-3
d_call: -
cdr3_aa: CATSRGVGVINTIYF
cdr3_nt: TGTGCCACCAGCAGAGGGGTGGGCGTTATCAACACCATATATTTT

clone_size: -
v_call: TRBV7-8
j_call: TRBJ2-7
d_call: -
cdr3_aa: CASSPPPGGRGTYEQYF
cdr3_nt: TGTGCCAGCAGCCCACCCCCAGGGGGGCGGGGAACCTACGAGCAGTACTTC

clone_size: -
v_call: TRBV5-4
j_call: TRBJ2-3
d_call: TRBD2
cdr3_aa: CASSLGGSGSRSQYF
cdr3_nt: TGTGCCAGCAGCTTGGGCGGTAGCGGGAGTCGATCGCAGTATTTT

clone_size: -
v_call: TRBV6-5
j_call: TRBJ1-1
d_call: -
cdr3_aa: CASSYRLDATEAFF
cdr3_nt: TGTGCCAGCAGTTACAGGCTAGATGCAACTGAAGCTTTCTTT

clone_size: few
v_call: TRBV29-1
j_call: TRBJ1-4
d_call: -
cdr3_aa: CSGISAGNEKLFF
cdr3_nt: TGCAGCGGCATTAGTGCAGGGAATGAAAAACTGTTTTTT

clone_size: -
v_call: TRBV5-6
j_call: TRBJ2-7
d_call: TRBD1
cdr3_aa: CASSPLQGQYEQYF
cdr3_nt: TGTGCCAGCAGCCCACTACAGGGGCAGTACGAGCAGTACTTC

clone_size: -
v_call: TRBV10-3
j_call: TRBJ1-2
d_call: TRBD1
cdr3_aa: CAISESRQGRGYTF
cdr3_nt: TGTGCCATCAGTGAGTCGAGACAGGGAAGAGGCTACACCTTC

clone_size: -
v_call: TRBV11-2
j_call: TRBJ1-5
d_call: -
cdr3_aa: CASSLVSDNQPQHF
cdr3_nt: TGTGCCAGCAGCTTAGTGTCAGACAATCAGCCCCAGCATTTT

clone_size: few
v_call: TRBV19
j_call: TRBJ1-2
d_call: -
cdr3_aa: CASSMAVNYGYTF
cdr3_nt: TGTGCCAGTAGTATGGCTGTTAACTATGGCTACACCTTC

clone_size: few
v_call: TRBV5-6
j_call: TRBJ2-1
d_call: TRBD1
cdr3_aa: CASSIGTGDEQFF
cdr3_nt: TGTGCCAGCAGCATAGGGACAGGGGATGAGCAGTTCTTC

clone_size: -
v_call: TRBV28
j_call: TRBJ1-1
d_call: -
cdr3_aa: CASSLSARGTEAFF
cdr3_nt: TGTGCCAGCAGTTTATCGGCCAGGGGCACTGAAGCTTTCTTT

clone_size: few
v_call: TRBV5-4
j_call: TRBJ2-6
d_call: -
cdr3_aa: CASSLGPGRSGANVLTF
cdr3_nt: TGTGCCAGCAGCTTGGGGCCGGGTCGAAGTGGGGCCAACGTCCTGACTTTC

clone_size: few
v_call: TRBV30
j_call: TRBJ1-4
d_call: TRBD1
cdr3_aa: CAWTVGTANEKLFF
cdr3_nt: TGTGCCTGGACCGTGGGGACAGCTAATGAAAAACTGTTTTTT

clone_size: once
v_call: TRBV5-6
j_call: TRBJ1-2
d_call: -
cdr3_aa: CASSRQDRYYGYTF
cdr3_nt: TGTGCCAGCAGCCGTCAGGACAGATACTATGGCTACACCTTC